Following are 29 T cell receptor beta chains from one sample sequenced in a study of radiotherapy plus CTLA-4 blockade in lung cancer. Assay used: immunoSEQ multiplex PCR; TCRdb lists only in-frame clones, some missing. This sample has around 56,000 clones; around 80% occur once, and the top ten carry 16%. The sequencing used peripheral blood, collected from a patient treated with radiotherapy plus ipilimumab. Receptors were obtained from a human donor with non-small cell lung cancer who had a complete response to radiotherapy plus ipilimumab.

CDR3: CAIRGDGQGNTEAFF. The CDR3 DNA reads TGTGCCATCAGGGGGGACGGACAGGGGAACACTGAAGCTTTCTTT. This chain links TRBV10-3 with TRBJ1-1, with TRBD1 matching 8 bases. The junction had 7 bases not matched to a gene; V was cut back by 6 bases and J by 1 base. CDR3 length equals 15 residues. Germline V gives CDR1 ENHRY, CDR2 SYGVKD.

The V and J genes are TRBV2 and TRBJ2-7, with 13 bases fitting TRBD2. With V trimmed by 4 bases and J by 2 bases, 8 bases remained unmatched. Germline V gene data show CDR1 as SNHLY and CDR2 as FYNNEI. This CDR3 is built from 17 residues. The CDR3, as DNA: TGTGCCAGCAGTGGCTTGGGGACTAGCGGGGTACCCTACGAGCAGTACTTC. Encoded protein: CASSGLGTSGVPYEQYF.

This rearrangement joins TRBV27 to TRBJ2-1; no reliable D call. V lost 3 bases and J 0 bases, leaving 12 bases between the germline ends. Looked up from germline, CDR1 is MNHEY and CDR2 is SMNVEV (reference sequence). This CDR3 has 16 amino acids. CDR3 sequence: CASSFRSRSSYNEQFF. The CDR3, as DNA: TGTGCCAGCAGTTTCCGTTCACGGAGCTCCTACAATGAGCAGTTCTTC.

This clone was detected only once. The chain couples TRBV18 to TRBJ2-1; tentatively, D is TRBD1 (5 bases). The V and J ends lost 3 bases and 0 bases respectively, with 15 bases between them. Germline CDR1 KGHSH, CDR2 LQKENI. The CDR3 has 17 residues. CDR3: CASSPKTGKSSYNEQFF. DNA of the CDR3: TGTGCCAGCTCACCGAAAACAGGTAAAAGCTCCTACAATGAGCAGTTCTTC.

The chain is built from TRBV7-9 and TRBJ2-2, with 11 nucleotides matching TRBD2. Germline V CDR1 and CDR2: SEHNR, FQNEAQ (reference sequence). This CDR3 has 15 amino acids. V lost 2 bases and J lost 4; bases outside the gene matches: 0. As DNA, the CDR3 is TGTGCCAGCAGCTTACTAGCGGGGGGCACCGGGGAGCTGTTTTTT. Protein product: CASSLLAGGTGELFF.

The V and J genes are TRBV9 and TRBJ2-1; tentatively, D is TRBD2 (6 bases). The CDR3 totals 16 residues. The V gene lost 0 bases and the J gene lost 2 bases, with 12 bases spanning the gap. CDR1 and CDR2 from the germline V gene are SGDLS and YYNGEE. As DNA, the CDR3 is TGTGCCAGCAGCGTAGGCCCCGGGAGTACCTACAATGAGCAGTTCTTC. It yields the protein CASSVGPGSTYNEQFF.

V and J are TRBV30 and TRBJ2-3, with 7 bases fitting TRBD2. The CDR3 sequence is 14 residues long. V trimming: 3 bases; J trimming: 2 bases; junction bases outside the gene matches: 5. Germline assignment: CDR1 GTSNPN and CDR2 SVGIG (reference sequence). The CDR3 loop reads CAWRGGTATDTQYF. The CDR3 DNA reads as TGTGCCTGGAGGGGGGGGACGGCCACAGATACGCAGTATTTT.

The DNA for the CDR3 is TGTGCCAGCTCAACGATTTCAAGCCCCAGAAGCGACGAGCAGTACTTC. Translated: CASSTISSPRSDEQYF. The chain employs TRBV18 and TRBJ2-7, with D uncertain. Between the trimmed V and J ends, which lost 5 bases and 5 bases, there was a span of 22 bases. Germline V gives CDR1 KGHSH, CDR2 LQKENI. The CDR3 length is 16 residues.

The rearrangement uses TRBV12-5 and TRBJ2-2, with 10 bases matching TRBD2. After removal of 1 base from V and 5 bases from J, the junction contained 7 bases not matched to a gene. The V gene's germline CDR1 is LGHNT and CDR2 FRNRAP. The CDR3 sequence is 17 residues long. The CDR3 is CASGLAPASGGTGELFF. CDR3 sequence (DNA): TGTGCTAGTGGTTTGGCCCCGGCTAGCGGGGGAACCGGGGAGCTGTTTTTT.

This chain links TRBV6-5 with TRBJ1-1; tentatively, D is TRBD1 (5 bases). The CDR3 is made up of 15 amino acids. Deletions cut 6 bases from V and 1 base from J, with 15 bases between. Germline lookup yields CDR1 MNHEY and CDR2 SVGAGI. The CDR3 DNA follows: TGTGCCAGCAGCAGGGTCCCCAACGGGAACACTGAAGCTTTCTTT. This translates into CASSRVPNGNTEAFF.

This clone was seen a single time. This rearrangement joins TRBV18 to TRBJ2-3, with TRBD1 as a possible D gene (6 bases). The length of the CDR3 is 16 residues. Deletions cut 0 bases from V and 1 base from J, with 11 bases between. Per the germline V gene, CDR1 is KGHSH and CDR2 is LQKENI. CDR3 amino acids: CASSPPGALGTDTQYF. CDR3 DNA sequence: TGTGCCAGCTCACCACCGGGGGCGCTAGGCACAGATACGCAGTATTTT.

The rearrangement uses TRBV6-5 and TRBJ2-1; D perhaps matches TRBD2 (6 bases). The V end lost 6 bases, the J end lost 1 base, and 13 bases lay between the germline ends. CDR3 size: 15 residues. The germline gives CDR1 MNHEY, CDR2 SVGAGI. The CDR3 here is CASRWGGGSYNEQFF. DNA for the CDR3: TGTGCCAGCAGGTGGGGAGGAGGATCCTACAATGAGCAGTTCTTC.

The chain carries TRBV9 and TRBJ2-1, with 8 bases matching TRBD2. V dropped 4 bases and J dropped 9; count of bases not matched to a gene: 12. The germline V gene encodes CDR1 SGDLS and CDR2 YYNGEE. The CDR3 has 15 residues. In nucleotides, the CDR3 is TGTGCCAGCAGCCCTCGAGGCGGGAGGCCAAGTGAGCAGTTCTTC. Translated: CASSPRGGRPSEQFF.

The J gene is TRBJ2-7, the V gene TRBV11-2; D might be TRBD2 (6 bases). CDR1 and CDR2 (germline): SGHAT, FQNNGV. V dropped 6 bases and J dropped 7 bases, with 19 bases sitting between them. CDR3 length equals 14 residues. CDR3 sequence: CASSHRGNTGEQYF. The CDR3 bases are TGTGCCAGCAGTCACCGGGGGAATACGGGGGAGCAGTACTTC.

Remarks on this clone: The junction shows a germline mismatch at one end, possibly a read error. The chain employs TRBV19 and TRBJ2-6; 7 bases agree with TRBD1. This CDR3 has 16 residues. Per germline, CDR1 LNHDA and CDR2 SQIVND (reference sequence). This CDR3 is CASSTDRASGANILTF. In nucleotides, the CDR3 is TGTGCCAGTAGTACAGACAGGGCCTCTGGGGCCAACATCCTGACTTTC. Together with reference TRBV19 and TRBJ2-6, the CDR3 gives the full variable domain: DGGITQSPKYLFRKEGQNVTLSCEQNLNHDAMYWYRQDPGQGLRLIYYSQIVNDFQKGDIAEGYSVSREKKESFPLTVTSAQKNPTAFYLCASSTDRASGANILTFGAGSRLTVL.

The chain joins TRBV11-3 to TRBJ1-1; D possibly corresponds to TRBD1 (5 bases). Per germline, CDR1 SGHNT and CDR2 YENEEA. V was clipped by 2 bases and J by 3 bases, with 10 bases between them. This CDR3 is built from 14 residues. This CDR3 is CASSLLSRDTEAFF. The CDR3 region has the DNA TGTGCCAGCAGCTTATTGTCCAGGGACACTGAAGCTTTCTTT.

This clone was picked up one time. DNA of the CDR3: TGTGCCAGCAGCATCGGACTAGCGGGAGGGACAGATACGCAGTATTTT. This gives the protein CASSIGLAGGTDTQYF. This sequence joins TRBV11-3 and TRBJ2-3; TRBD2 agrees at 15 bases. The CDR3 runs to 16 residues. Germline CDR1 SGHNT, CDR2 YENEEA. V shed 5 bases, J shed 3 bases, and the junction held 3 bases outside the gene matches.

The chain carries TRBV10-1 and TRBJ2-4, with D tentatively TRBD1 (5 bases). CDR1 is WNHNN and CDR2 is SYGVQD in the germline V gene (reference sequence). Deletions cut 0 bases from V and 2 bases from J, with 8 bases between. The CDR3 runs to 15 residues. Written as DNA, the CDR3 is TGCGCCAGCAGTGAGTCCCAGGGAACCAAAAACATTCAGTACTTC. It specifies CASSESQGTKNIQYF.

This chain links TRBV10-3 with TRBJ1-2; TRBD1 aligns across 8 bases. Germline assignment: CDR1 ENHRY and CDR2 SYGVKD. The CDR3 spans 14 residues. J was trimmed by 4 bases and V by 8 bases; bases with no gene match: 9. The CDR3 nucleotides are TGTGCCATCGCCCCAGGGGGCTCTGGCTATGGCTACACCTTC. As protein: CAIAPGGSGYGYTF.

This clone turned up a few times. CDR3: CASSPRGGESNQPQHF. In DNA, the CDR3 is TGCGCCAGCAGCCCCCGGGGAGGAGAAAGCAATCAGCCCCAGCATTTT. The genes are TRBV5-1 and TRBJ1-5; D unclear. This CDR3 has 16 residues. V was pared by 4 bases and J by 1 base, with 15 bases between. Germline loops: CDR1 SGHRS, CDR2 YFSETQ.

This chain links TRBV19 with TRBJ2-3; 13 bases match TRBD2. Per the germline V gene, CDR1 is LNHDA and CDR2 is SQIVND (reference sequence). V trimming: 8 bases; J trimming: 3 bases; junction bases outside the gene matches: 2. The CDR3 contains 14 residues. The CDR3 coding sequence is TGTGCCAGTCAGACTAGCGGGGGGACAGATACGCAGTATTTT. Protein sequence: CASQTSGGTDTQYF.

This rearrangement joins TRBV5-5 to TRBJ1-1, with 9 bases that match TRBD1. CDR1 is SGHKS and CDR2 is YYEKEE in the germline V gene (reference sequence). With V trimmed by 4 bases and J by 1 base, 2 bases remained unmatched. CDR3 length equals 14 residues. Here the CDR3 reads CASSPGQGNTEAFF. CDR3 DNA sequence: TGTGCCAGCAGCCCGGGACAGGGGAACACTGAAGCTTTCTTT.

This clone was detected only a few times. The V gene is TRBV6-5, the J gene TRBJ1-1; D may be TRBD1 (6 bases). Deletions cut 5 bases from V and 6 bases from J, with 13 bases between. CDR1 and CDR2 (germline): MNHEY, SVGAGI. The CDR3 consists of 13 residues. Written as DNA, the CDR3 is TGTGCCAGCAGTGAATCACAGGGCTCTGAAGCTTTCTTT. Translated, it gives CASSESQGSEAFF.

The chain is built from TRBV19 and TRBJ1-1; the D gene is possibly TRBD1 (6 bases). Trimming cost V 7 bases and J 5 bases, with 14 bases left between them. Germline-derived CDR1 and CDR2 are LNHDA and SQIVND (reference sequence). This CDR3 has 13 residues. The CDR3 loop is CASTSGGRTEAFF. In DNA, the CDR3 is TGTGCCAGTACTTCCGGGGGGCGGACTGAAGCTTTCTTT. Full variable domain (rest looked up from reference TRBV19 and TRBJ1-1): DGGITQSPKYLFRKEGQNVTLSCEQNLNHDAMYWYRQDPGQGLRLIYYSQIVNDFQKGDIAEGYSVSREKKESFPLTVTSAQKNPTAFYLCASTSGGRTEAFFGQGTRLTVV.

The V gene is TRBV2, the J gene TRBJ2-4, with a possible D match to TRBD1 (7 bases). CDR1 is SNHLY, CDR2 FYNNEI, per germline. CDR3 length: 15 residues. V lost 5 bases and J 4 bases, leaving 15 bases between the germline ends. The CDR3 DNA sequence: TGTGCCAGCAGTTCTCCAGGGGGGCAGAAAAACATTCAGTACTTC. It is translated as CASSSPGGQKNIQYF.

This clone was counted only a few times. The chain couples TRBV7-2 to TRBJ1-5, with 8 bases matching TRBD1. Germline loops: CDR1 SGHTA, CDR2 FQGNSA. The CDR3 loop spans 15 amino acids. V dropped 3 bases and J dropped 9; count of bases not matched to a gene: 10. CDR3 residues: CASSFETDRDGPQHF. The CDR3, as DNA: TGTGCCAGCAGCTTTGAGACGGACAGGGATGGGCCCCAGCATTTT.

This rearrangement joins TRBV7-2 to TRBJ1-1; no firm D call. V lost 0 bases and J lost 0, with 11 bases in between. Germline values: CDR1 SGHTA, CDR2 FQGNSA. This CDR3 spans 16 amino acids. In nucleotides, the CDR3 is TGTGCCAGCAGCTTAGCGGCACGGAGACTGAACACTGAAGCTTTCTTT. Translation: CASSLAARRLNTEAFF. The full variable domain, its missing parts supplied by reference TRBV7-2 and TRBJ1-1, is GAGVSQSPSNKVTEKGKDVELRCDPISGHTALYWYRQSLGQGLEFLIYFQGNSAPDKSGLPSDRFSAERTGGSVSTLTIQRTQQEDSAVYLCASSLAARRLNTEAFFGQGTRLTVV.

The CDR3 protein is CASSGAPGLALETQYF. CDR3 coding DNA: TGTGCCAGCAGCGGAGCCCCGGGACTAGCTTTAGAGACCCAGTACTTC. The chain uses TRBV9 and TRBJ2-5, with 9 bases identical to TRBD2. The CDR3 extends over 16 amino acids. Per germline, CDR1 SGDLS and CDR2 YYNGEE. V trimming: 3 bases; J trimming: 4 bases; junction bases outside the gene matches: 10.

The chain employs TRBV19 and TRBJ2-6; unclear D gene. The CDR3 length is 13 residues. Germline CDR1 is LNHDA and CDR2 is SQIVND (reference sequence). The V gene lost 10 bases and the J gene lost 4 bases, with 11 bases spanning the gap. The CDR3 is CATSGIGANVLTF. The CDR3 DNA follows: TGTGCCACCTCAGGAATAGGGGCCAACGTCCTGACTTTC.